This T cell receptor (beta chain) was identified during a study of cytomegalovirus exposure and HLA in healthy donors. Germline CDR1 reads MNHEY; CDR2 reads SMNVEV (reference sequence). The V and J ends lost 4 bases and 4 bases respectively, with 16 bases between them. CDR3 length: 15 amino acids. PCR employed 60 Vbeta and 13 Jbeta primers. TCRdb's copy holds only in-frame clones and misses some; the assay was immunoSEQ multiplex PCR. There are roughly 200,000 clones in the sample; 9.5% occur only once, and 1% to 1.5% lies in the top ten. The genes are TRBV27 and TRBJ1-2; possibly TRBD1 for D (6 bases). This TCR derives from a woman aged 25 to 39 in good health and CMV-seropositive. What was sequenced was PBMCs. This chain's CDR3 is CASSSRGGGSYGYTF. The CDR3 DNA reads as TGTGCCAGCAGTTCTCGGGGAGGGGGGAGCTATGGCTACACCTTC.